The rows below give T cell receptor beta chains drawn from one sample of a study of blood T cell repertoires in COVID-19. Method: immunoSEQ multiplex PCR; TCRdb's copy keeps in-frame clones and lacks some. This table has approximately 150,000 clones, about 88% appearing once. The sample was PBMCs or T cells enriched from blood (not recorded which). These receptors all stem from a human donor with acute COVID-19. The donor label of this sample is uncertain. The CDR3 runs from the conserved cysteine through the conserved F or W. Each record gives: J gene, D gene, V gene, clone size, CDR3 protein, CDR3 DNA. D genes are given only for firm matches. Size tells how often a clone was seen (once, few, many) or the class of an expanded clone, and some rows leave it out.

TRBJ1-3	.	TRBV2	.	CASRERGNTIYF	TGTGCCAGCAGGGAACGGGGAAACACCATATATTTT
TRBJ1-5	.	TRBV27	.	CASSYGGNQPQHF	TGTGCCAGCAGTTACGGGGGGAATCAGCCCCAGCATTTT
TRBJ2-1	.	TRBV4-1	.	CASSQGQVDEQFF	TGCGCCAGCAGCCAAGGACAGGTTGATGAGCAGTTCTTC
TRBJ2-3	.	TRBV5-1	.	CASSLLRGDTQYF	TGCGCCAGCAGCTTGTTACGGGGAGATACGCAGTATTTT
TRBJ1-1	TRBD1	TRBV19	.	CASSPQGANTEAFF	TGTGCCAGTAGTCCACAGGGGGCGAACACTGAAGCTTTCTTT
TRBJ2-3	TRBD1	TRBV19	.	CASSISTRGDTQYF	TGTGCCAGTAGTATAAGCACCAGGGGGGATACGCAGTATTTT
TRBJ1-1	.	TRBV18	.	CASSPPNPTGRLSEAFF	TGTGCCAGCTCACCACCGAACCCAACAGGAAGACTCTCTGAAGCTTTCTTT
TRBJ1-2	.	TRBV7-9	.	CASSRGGGYTF	TGTGCCAGCAGCAGAGGGGGTGGCTACACCTTC
TRBJ2-5	.	TRBV6-2/TRBV6-3	once	CASSSQGETQYF	TGTGCCAGCAGTTCGCAGGGAGAGACCCAGTACTTC
TRBJ2-2	.	TRBV30	.	CAWSLLYSGELFF	TGTGCCTGGAGTCTGTTGTACAGCGGGGAGCTGTTTTTT
TRBJ1-3	.	TRBV19	few	CASMAEWNTIYF	TGTGCCAGTATGGCTGAATGGAACACCATATATTTT
TRBJ2-7	TRBD2	TRBV10-3	.	CAISESVLADSYEQYF	TGTGCCATCAGTGAGTCGGTCCTAGCGGACTCATACGAGCAGTACTTC
TRBJ1-6	TRBD1	TRBV11-2	.	CASSLGDRDNSPLHF	TGTGCCAGCAGCTTAGGGGACAGAGATAATTCACCCCTCCACTTT
TRBJ1-4	TRBD1	TRBV18	.	CASSKTGGKEKLFF	TGTGCCAGCTCAAAAACAGGGGGCAAGGAAAAACTGTTTTTT
TRBJ2-2	.	TRBV9	few	CASSVFSGELFF	TGTGCCAGCAGCGTATTCTCCGGGGAGCTGTTTTTT
TRBJ1-2	.	TRBV19	.	CASSIAGSNYGYTF	TGTGCCAGTAGTATCGCCGGTTCTAACTATGGCTACACCTTC
TRBJ2-1	TRBD2	TRBV11-3	.	CASSTPLAGGTDNEQFF	TGTGCCAGCAGCACTCCCTTAGCGGGGGGTACTGACAATGAGCAGTTCTTC
TRBJ1-1	.	TRBV6-5	.	CASGRGVGGGTEAFF	TGTGCCAGCGGTCGGGGGGTTGGAGGAGGCACTGAAGCTTTCTTT
TRBJ2-5	.	TRBV29-1	once	CSVTGTPLQETQYF	TGCAGCGTGACCGGGACACCACTCCAAGAGACCCAGTACTTC
TRBJ1-3	.	TRBV14	.	CASSQGGRLGNTIYF	TGTGCCAGCAGCCAAGGCGGGCGGCTCGGAAACACCATATATTTT
TRBJ2-2	.	TRBV27	.	CASRDILNTGELFF	TGTGCCAGCAGGGACATCTTGAACACCGGGGAGCTGTTTTTT
TRBJ1-2	.	TRBV11-2	once	CASSLARFSNGYTF	TGTGCCAGCAGCTTAGCCCGGTTTTCGAACGGCTACACCTTC
TRBJ1-2	.	TRBV30	few	CAWTSARVGGYTF	TGTGCCTGGACCTCGGCCAGGGTTGGAGGCTACACCTTC
TRBJ1-1	.	TRBV19	.	CASSIVWQGEAFF	TGTGCCAGTAGTATAGTATGGCAGGGTGAAGCTTTCTTT
TRBJ1-5	TRBD1	TRBV19	.	CASRTGQGVQPQHF	TGTGCCAGTAGGACAGGGCAGGGAGTTCAGCCCCAGCATTTT
TRBJ2-7	.	TRBV12-2	.	CASRYLPGTGNYEQYF	TGTGCAAGTCGCTACCTTCCCGGGACAGGGAACTACGAGCAGTACTTC